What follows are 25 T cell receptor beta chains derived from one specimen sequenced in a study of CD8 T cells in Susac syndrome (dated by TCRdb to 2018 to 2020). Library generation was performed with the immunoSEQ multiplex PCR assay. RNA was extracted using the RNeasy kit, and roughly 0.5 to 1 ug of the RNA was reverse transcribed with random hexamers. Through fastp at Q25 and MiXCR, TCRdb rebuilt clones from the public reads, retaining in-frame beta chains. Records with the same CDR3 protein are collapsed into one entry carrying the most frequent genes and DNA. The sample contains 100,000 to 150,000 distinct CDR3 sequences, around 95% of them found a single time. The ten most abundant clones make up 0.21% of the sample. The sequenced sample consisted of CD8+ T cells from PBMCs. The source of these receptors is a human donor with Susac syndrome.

The CDR3 protein is CASSDSRGEYNEQFF. CDR3 nucleotides: TGTGCCAGCAGCGATTCTAGGGGGGAATACAATGAGCAGTTCTTC. This chain joins TRBV6-4 and TRBJ2-1; TRBD1 or TRBD2 may be the D gene (6 bases each). V lost 6 bases and J 4 bases, leaving 16 bases between the germline ends. Germline values: CDR1 MRHNA, CDR2 SNTAGT. The CDR3 has 15 amino acids.

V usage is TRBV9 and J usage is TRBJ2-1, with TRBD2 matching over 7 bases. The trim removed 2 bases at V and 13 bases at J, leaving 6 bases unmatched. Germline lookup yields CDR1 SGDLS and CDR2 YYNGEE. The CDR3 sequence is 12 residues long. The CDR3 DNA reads TGTGCCAGCAGCGTTAATGGGGGGGAACAGTTCTTC. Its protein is CASSVNGGEQFF.

The CDR3 bases are TGCGCCAGCAGCCAAGATCGGGGGGGCGCGGGCCCTGGCTACACCTTC. Protein product: CASSQDRGGAGPGYTF. The chain has TRBV4-3 and TRBJ1-2; a weak D match, TRBD1 (6 bases). Germline V gene sequence: CDR1 LGHNA, CDR2 YSLEER. Trimming took 0 bases from V and 7 from J, leaving 18 bases between them. This CDR3 spans 16 amino acids.

The CDR3 loop is CASTPPGIYEQYF. In DNA form, the CDR3 reads TGTGCCAGCACCCCCCCCGGGATATACGAGCAGTACTTC. The chain recombines TRBV7-8 with TRBJ2-7; the D gene is possibly TRBD2 (5 bases). The CDR3 length is 13 residues. V was clipped by 7 bases and J by 4 bases, with 14 bases between them. From germline, CDR1 is SGHVS and CDR2 FQNEAQ.

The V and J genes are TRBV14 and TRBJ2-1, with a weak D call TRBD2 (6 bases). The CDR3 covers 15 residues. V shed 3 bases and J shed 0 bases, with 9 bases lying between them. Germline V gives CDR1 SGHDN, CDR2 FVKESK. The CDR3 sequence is CASSQFGGSYNEQFF. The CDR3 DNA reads TGTGCCAGCAGCCAGTTCGGGGGCTCCTACAATGAGCAGTTCTTC.

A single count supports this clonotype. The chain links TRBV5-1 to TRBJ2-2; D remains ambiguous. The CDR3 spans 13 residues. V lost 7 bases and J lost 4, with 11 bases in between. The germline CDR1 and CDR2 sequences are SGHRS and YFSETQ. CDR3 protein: CASRRLGTGELFF. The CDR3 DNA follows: TGCGCCAGCCGACGGTTGGGCACCGGGGAGCTGTTTTTT.

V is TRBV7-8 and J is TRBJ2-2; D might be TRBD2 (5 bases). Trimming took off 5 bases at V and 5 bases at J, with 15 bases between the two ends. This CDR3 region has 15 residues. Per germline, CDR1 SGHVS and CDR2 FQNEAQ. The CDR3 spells CASSPKSGKTGELFF. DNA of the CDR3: TGTGCCAGCAGCCCCAAGAGCGGAAAAACCGGGGAGCTGTTTTTT.

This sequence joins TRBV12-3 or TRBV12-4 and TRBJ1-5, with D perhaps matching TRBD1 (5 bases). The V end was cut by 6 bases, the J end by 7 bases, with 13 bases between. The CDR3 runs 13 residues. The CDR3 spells CASSPQGQQPQHF. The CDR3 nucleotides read TGTGCCAGCAGCCCTCAGGGCCAGCAGCCCCAGCATTTT.

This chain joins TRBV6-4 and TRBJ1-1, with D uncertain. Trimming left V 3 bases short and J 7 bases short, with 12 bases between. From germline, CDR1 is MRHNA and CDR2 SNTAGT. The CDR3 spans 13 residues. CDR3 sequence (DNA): TGTGCCAGCAGTGAGGGCCCAGAAAGTGAAGCTTTCTTT. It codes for CASSEGPESEAFF.

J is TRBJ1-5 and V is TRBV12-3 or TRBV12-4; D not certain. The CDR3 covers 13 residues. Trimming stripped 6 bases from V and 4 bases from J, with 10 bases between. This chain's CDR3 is CASSPSENQPQHF. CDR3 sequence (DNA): TGTGCCAGCAGCCCGTCGGAGAATCAGCCCCAGCATTTT.

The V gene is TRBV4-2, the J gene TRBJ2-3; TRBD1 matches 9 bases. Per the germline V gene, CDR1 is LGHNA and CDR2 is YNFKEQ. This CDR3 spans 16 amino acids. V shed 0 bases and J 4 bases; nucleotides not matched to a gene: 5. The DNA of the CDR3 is TGTGCCAGCAGCCAAGATCCCGGGACAGGGTCAGATACGCAGTATTTT. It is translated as CASSQDPGTGSDTQYF.

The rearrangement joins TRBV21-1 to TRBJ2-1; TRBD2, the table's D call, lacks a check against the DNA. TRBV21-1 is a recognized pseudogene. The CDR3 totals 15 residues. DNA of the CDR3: TGTGCCAGCAGTAGGACTAGCGGGAGGAACAATGAGCAGTTCTTC. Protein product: CASSRTSGRNNEQFF.

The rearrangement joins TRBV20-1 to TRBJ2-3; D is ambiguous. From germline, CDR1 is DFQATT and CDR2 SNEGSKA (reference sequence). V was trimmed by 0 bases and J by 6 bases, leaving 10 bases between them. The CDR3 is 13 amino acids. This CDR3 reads CSAREANTDTQYF. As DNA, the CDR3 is TGCAGTGCTAGAGAGGCAAACACCGATACGCAGTATTTT.

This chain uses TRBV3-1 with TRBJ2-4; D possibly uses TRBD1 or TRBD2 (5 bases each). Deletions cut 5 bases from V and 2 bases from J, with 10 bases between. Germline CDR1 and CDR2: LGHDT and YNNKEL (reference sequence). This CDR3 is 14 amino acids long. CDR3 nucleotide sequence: TGTGCCAGCAGCAGGGACGGGACCAAAAACATTCAGTACTTC. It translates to CASSRDGTKNIQYF. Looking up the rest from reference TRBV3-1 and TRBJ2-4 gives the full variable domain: DTAVSQTPKYLVTQMGNDKSIKCEQNLGHDTMYWYKQDSKKFLKIMFSYNNKELIINETVPNRFSPKSPDKAHLNLHINSLELGDSAVYFCASSRDGTKNIQYFGAGTRLSVL.

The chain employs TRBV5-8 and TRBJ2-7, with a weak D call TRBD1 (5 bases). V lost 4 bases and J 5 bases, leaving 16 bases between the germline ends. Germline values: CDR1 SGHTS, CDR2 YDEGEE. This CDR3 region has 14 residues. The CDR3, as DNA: TGTGCCAGCAGCCCATCAGGGATGATCCACGAGCAGTACTTC. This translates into CASSPSGMIHEQYF.

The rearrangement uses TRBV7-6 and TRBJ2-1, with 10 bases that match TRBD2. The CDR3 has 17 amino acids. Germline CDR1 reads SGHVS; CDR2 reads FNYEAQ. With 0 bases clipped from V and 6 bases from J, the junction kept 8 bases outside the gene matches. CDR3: CASSLAPSGGVGNEQFF. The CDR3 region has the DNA TGTGCCAGCAGCTTAGCCCCTAGCGGGGGTGTGGGCAATGAGCAGTTCTTC.

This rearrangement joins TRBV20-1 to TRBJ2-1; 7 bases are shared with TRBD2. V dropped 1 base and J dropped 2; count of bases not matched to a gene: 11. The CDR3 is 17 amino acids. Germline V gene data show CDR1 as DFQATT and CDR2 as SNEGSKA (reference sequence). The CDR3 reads CSARAAGLAVAYNEQFF. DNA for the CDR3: TGCAGTGCTAGAGCAGCGGGTCTAGCGGTCGCCTACAATGAGCAGTTCTTC.

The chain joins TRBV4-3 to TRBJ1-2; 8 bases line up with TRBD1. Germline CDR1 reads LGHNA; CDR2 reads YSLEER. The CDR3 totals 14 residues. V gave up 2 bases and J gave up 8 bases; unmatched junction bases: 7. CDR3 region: CASSQRQGRSGYTF. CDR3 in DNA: TGCGCCAGCAGCCAAAGACAGGGGCGGTCAGGCTACACCTTC.

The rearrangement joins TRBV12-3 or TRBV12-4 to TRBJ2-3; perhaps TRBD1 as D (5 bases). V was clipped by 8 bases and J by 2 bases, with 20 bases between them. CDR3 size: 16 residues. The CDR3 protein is CASPSGYRASTDTQYF. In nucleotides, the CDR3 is TGTGCCAGCCCATCAGGGTATCGGGCATCCACAGATACGCAGTATTTT.

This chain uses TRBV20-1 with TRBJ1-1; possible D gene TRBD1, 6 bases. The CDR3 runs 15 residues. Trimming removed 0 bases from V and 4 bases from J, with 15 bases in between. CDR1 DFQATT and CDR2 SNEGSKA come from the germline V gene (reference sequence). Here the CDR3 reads CSARDGYRVGTEAFF. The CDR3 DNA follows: TGCAGTGCTAGAGACGGATACAGGGTCGGCACTGAAGCTTTCTTT.

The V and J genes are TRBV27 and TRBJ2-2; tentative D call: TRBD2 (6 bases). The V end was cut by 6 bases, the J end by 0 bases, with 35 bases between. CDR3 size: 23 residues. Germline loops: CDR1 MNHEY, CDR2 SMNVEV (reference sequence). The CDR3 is CASSPWPGLADSGGKSNTGELFF. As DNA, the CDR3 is TGTGCCAGCAGCCCCTGGCCCGGATTAGCGGACTCAGGAGGGAAATCGAACACCGGGGAGCTGTTTTTT.

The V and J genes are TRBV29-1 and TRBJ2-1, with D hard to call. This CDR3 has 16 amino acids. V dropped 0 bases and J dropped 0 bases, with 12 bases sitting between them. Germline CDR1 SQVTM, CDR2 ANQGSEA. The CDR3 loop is CSVEDKTESSYNEQFF. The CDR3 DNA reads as TGCAGCGTTGAAGATAAGACCGAGAGCTCCTACAATGAGCAGTTCTTC.

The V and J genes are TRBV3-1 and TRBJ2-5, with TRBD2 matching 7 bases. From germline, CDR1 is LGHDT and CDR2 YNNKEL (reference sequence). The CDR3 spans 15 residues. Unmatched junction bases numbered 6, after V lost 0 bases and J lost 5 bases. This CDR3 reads CASSQDLGGVETQYF. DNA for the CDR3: TGTGCCAGCAGCCAAGATTTGGGGGGGGTCGAGACCCAGTACTTC.

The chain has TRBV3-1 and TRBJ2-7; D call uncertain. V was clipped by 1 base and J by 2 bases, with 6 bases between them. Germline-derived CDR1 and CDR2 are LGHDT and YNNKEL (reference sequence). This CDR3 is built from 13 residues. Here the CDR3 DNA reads TGTGCCAGCAGCCAAGGTGGGGCCTACGAGCAGTACTTC. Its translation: CASSQGGAYEQYF.

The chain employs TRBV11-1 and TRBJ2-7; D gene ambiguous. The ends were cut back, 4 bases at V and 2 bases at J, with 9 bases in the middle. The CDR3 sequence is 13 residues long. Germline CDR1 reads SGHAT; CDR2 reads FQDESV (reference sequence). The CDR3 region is CASSSLGTYEQYF. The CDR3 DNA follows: TGTGCCAGCAGCTCCCTTGGAACCTACGAGCAGTACTTC.